Listed below are T cell receptor beta chains from one sample, sequenced in a study of blood T cell repertoires in COVID-19. The data were produced by immunoSEQ multiplex PCR, yet TCRdb's version contains in-frame clones alone and is incomplete. The table includes 250,000 or so clones, around 89% detected once. Specimen: peripheral blood. The receptor source for this set is a woman aged 40 to 50 who had recovered from COVID-19. CDR3s include the opening cysteine and the closing phenylalanine or tryptophan. The D gene is left open where the match is weak. Only some rows state a clone size, as once, few, many or a class for expanded clones.

clone size	V gene	J gene	D gene	CDR3 DNA	CDR3 protein
.	TRBV19	TRBJ2-1	TRBD2	TGTGCCAGTAGTCCCGGGACTAGCGGGACCCCCCCCAGGGATGAGCAGTTCTTC	CASSPGTSGTPPRDEQFF
.	TRBV19	TRBJ2-2	TRBD2	TGTGCCAGTAGTTCTAGCGGGGCGGGCACCGGGGAGCTGTTTTTT	CASSSSGAGTGELFF
.	TRBV6-2/TRBV6-3	TRBJ2-1	TRBD2	TGTGCCAGCAGTTACCCCGGGGCGGGAGGGTACAATGAGCAGTTCTTC	CASSYPGAGGYNEQFF
.	TRBV11-3	TRBJ1-6	.	TGTGCCAGCAGCTTACAGGGCTTGGATAGGAATTCACCCCTCCACTTT	CASSLQGLDRNSPLHF
.	TRBV28	TRBJ2-1	.	TGTGCCAGCCCTCCGCCAGGGGGAGGCCCCTACAATGAGCAGTTCTTC	CASPPPGGGPYNEQFF
.	TRBV28	TRBJ1-1	.	TGTGCCAGCAGTTCCGTGAACACTGAAGCTTTCTTT	CASSSVNTEAFF
.	TRBV29-1	TRBJ2-2	TRBD1	TGCAGCGTTGAAGTTGGGCGAGGGGGCTTCGGCGGGGAGCTGTTTTTT	CSVEVGRGGFGGELFF
.	TRBV3-1/TRBV3-2	TRBJ2-1	.	TGTGCCAGCAGCCAAGGACTAGGAAATAACAATGAGCAGTTCTTC	CASSQGLGNNNEQFF
.	TRBV12-3/TRBV12-4	TRBJ1-1	.	TGTGCCAGCAGTGGGGGGTCGGCTGAAGCTTTCTTT	CASSGGSAEAFF
.	TRBV4-1	TRBJ2-1	.	TGCGCCAGCAGCCAAGGGCGGGAGCAGTTCTTC	CASSQGREQFF
few	TRBV2	TRBJ2-7	TRBD2	TGTGCCAGCAGACCACAACTATCGGGACTAGCGGAGGGGGGGGAGCAGTACTTC	CASRPQLSGLAEGGEQYF
.	TRBV14	TRBJ1-1	.	TGTGCCAGCAGCCAGGGCCCGATGAACACTGAAGCTTTCTTT	CASSQGPMNTEAFF
.	TRBV2	TRBJ2-2	.	TGTGCCAGCAGGGCACTAGTGAACACCGGGGAGCTGTTTTTT	CASRALVNTGELFF
.	TRBV2	TRBJ2-7	TRBD1	TGTGCCACCGTCCGGGACAGGGGCAACGAGCAGTACTTC	CATVRDRGNEQYF
.	TRBV30	TRBJ2-7	.	TGTGCCTGGAGTGTGGGGGACACTGAGTACTTC	CAWSVGDTEYF
.	TRBV7-9	TRBJ1-2	TRBD1	TGTGCCAGCAGCACCACCGGGACAGCAAGCTACACCTTC	CASSTTGTASYTF
.	TRBV5-1	TRBJ2-1	TRBD1	TGCGCCAGCAGCTTGGAGACAGGGAGCCCTACCTACAATGAGCAGTTCTTC	CASSLETGSPTYNEQFF
few	TRBV18	TRBJ2-4	TRBD2	TGTGCCAGCTCACCAAGGAGGGCTAGCGGGAGGTCCAAAAACATTCAGTACTTC	CASSPRRASGRSKNIQYF
once	TRBV7-3	TRBJ2-7	TRBD2	TGTGCCAGCAGCCCCAGCACTAGCGGGAGGGATTACGAGCAGTACTTC	CASSPSTSGRDYEQYF
.	TRBV5-1	TRBJ1-2	.	TGCGCCAGCAGCTCCCCCAGCATGGGGGGGGAGAACTATGGCTACACCTTC	CASSSPSMGGENYGYTF
.	TRBV11-2	TRBJ1-5	.	TGTGCCAGCAGCTTAGACCTACCCGGGCAGCCCCAGCATTTT	CASSLDLPGQPQHF
.	TRBV25-1	TRBJ1-6	.	TGTGCCAGCAGTGCGGGGAACGATAATTCACCCCTCCACTTT	CASSAGNDNSPLHF
.	TRBV11-2	TRBJ1-5	.	TGTGCCAGCAGCTTAGAGGGGGCCAATCAGCCCCAGCATTTT	CASSLEGANQPQHF
.	TRBV9	TRBJ2-3	TRBD2	TGTGCCAGCAGCGCCAGCGGGAGAGGGGCGGATACGCAGTATTTT	CASSASGRGADTQYF
.	TRBV6-2/TRBV6-3	TRBJ2-3	.	TGTGCCAGCAGTTACCGGGGTAGCGCACGCACAGATACGCAGTATTTT	CASSYRGSARTDTQYF
.	TRBV29-1	TRBJ1-4	.	TGCAGCGTTGTTTGGCTCGAAAAACTGTTTTTT	CSVVWLEKLFF
once	TRBV9	TRBJ1-3	.	TGTGCCAGCAACGCCGCGGGGGGCAAGGACACCATATATTTT	CASNAAGGKDTIYF
.	TRBV5-4	TRBJ2-1	TRBD2	TGTGCCAGCAGCGACAGAAGACTAGCGGGGAACAATGAGCAGTTCTTC	CASSDRRLAGNNEQFF
.	TRBV5-1	TRBJ2-2	TRBD1	TGCGCCAGCAGTTCACCTACCACAGGGGGGAACACCGGGGAGCTGTTTTTT	CASSSPTTGGNTGELFF
.	TRBV29-1	TRBJ1-1	.	TGCAGCGTTCCCGGGGGGCGGAGAACTGAAGCTTTCTTT	CSVPGGRRTEAFF
.	TRBV4-3	TRBJ1-5	.	TGCGCCAGCAGCCAGGCGCAGGGGTTGGGGCAGCCCCAGCATTTT	CASSQAQGLGQPQHF
once	TRBV10-3	TRBJ1-2	.	TGTGCCATCAGTGAGTTGAACAAGGCGGGGAGCTATGGCTACACCTTC	CAISELNKAGSYGYTF
.	TRBV19	TRBJ2-1	TRBD2	TGTGCCAGTAGTACAGGACTAGCGGGAGGGTGGGGTGAGCAGTTCTTC	CASSTGLAGGWGEQFF
.	TRBV7-8	TRBJ1-2	.	TGTGCCAGCAACCTACAGGGTCGTCCGGACTATGGCTACACCTTC	CASNLQGRPDYGYTF
.	TRBV6-5	TRBJ1-6	TRBD1	TGTGCCAGCAGGGGACGGACAGGACCCAATTCACCCCTCCACTTT	CASRGRTGPNSPLHF
.	TRBV19	TRBJ1-3	.	TGTGCCAGTAGTAGTGGGGCCCCCAGGAGCTCTGGAAACACCATATATTTT	CASSSGAPRSSGNTIYF
.	TRBV4-3	TRBJ1-2	TRBD1	TGCGCCAGCAGCCAAGATCGGGACAGGGGCTATGGCTACACCTTC	CASSQDRDRGYGYTF
.	TRBV11-3	TRBJ1-1	.	TGTGCCAGCGCGGGGGGATCCAACACTGAAGCTTTCTTT	CASAGGSNTEAFF
.	TRBV3-1/TRBV3-2	TRBJ1-6	TRBD1	TGTGCCAGCAGCCCAACGACCAGACAGGGCGTTAATTCACCCCTCCACTTT	CASSPTTRQGVNSPLHF
.	TRBV5-5	TRBJ1-1	.	TGTGCCAGCAGCTTTTTGGGGCTGAACACTGAAGCTTTCTTT	CASSFLGLNTEAFF
.	TRBV4-3	TRBJ2-3	TRBD2	TGCGCCAGCAGCAGGGGCAGCGGGAAGGGGTCAGATACGCAGTATTTT	CASSRGSGKGSDTQYF
.	TRBV6-5	TRBJ2-7	.	TGTGCCAGCAGTTACTCGACTAGTTCCCACGAGCAGTACTTC	CASSYSTSSHEQYF
.	TRBV19	TRBJ1-1	.	TGTGCCAGTAGTCCGGGACAGAACACTGAAGCTTTCTTT	CASSPGQNTEAFF
.	TRBV19	TRBJ1-1	TRBD1	TGTGCCAGTAGTACTCCCCACAGGGGGCCGGCCACTGAAGCTTTCTTT	CASSTPHRGPATEAFF
.	TRBV5-4	TRBJ2-7	.	TGTGCCACCCGCATGTGGACAGCCTACGAGCAGTACTTC	CATRMWTAYEQYF
.	TRBV9	TRBJ2-5	.	TGTGCCAGCAGCGTAGGCGGTGGGGCCCCCAAGGAGACCCAGTACTTC	CASSVGGGAPKETQYF
.	TRBV5-1	TRBJ2-5	.	TGCGCCAGCAGCTTGGCCACCGGGCAAGAGACCCAGTACTTC	CASSLATGQETQYF
.	TRBV7-2	TRBJ1-5	.	TGTGCCAGCAGCCCACGGACAAGCCTCTATAGCAATCAGCCCCAGCATTTT	CASSPRTSLYSNQPQHF